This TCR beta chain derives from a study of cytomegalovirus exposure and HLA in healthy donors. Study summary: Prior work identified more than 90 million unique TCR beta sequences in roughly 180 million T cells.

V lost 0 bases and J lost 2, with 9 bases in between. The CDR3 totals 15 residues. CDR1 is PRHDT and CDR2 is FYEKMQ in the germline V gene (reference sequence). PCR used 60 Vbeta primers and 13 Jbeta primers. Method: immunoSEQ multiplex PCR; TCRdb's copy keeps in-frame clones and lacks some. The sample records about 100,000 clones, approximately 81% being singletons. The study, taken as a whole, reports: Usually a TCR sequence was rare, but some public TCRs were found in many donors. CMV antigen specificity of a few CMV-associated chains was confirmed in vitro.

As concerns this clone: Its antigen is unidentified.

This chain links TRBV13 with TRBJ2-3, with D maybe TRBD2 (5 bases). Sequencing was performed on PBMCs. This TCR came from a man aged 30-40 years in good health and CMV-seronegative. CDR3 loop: CASSLGGDYTDTQYF. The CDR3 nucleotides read TGTGCCAGCAGCTTAGGCGGGGATTACACAGATACGCAGTATTTT.